Given below is one T cell receptor (beta chain) in context. What it binds is unknown. The junction differs from germline at one of its ends, possibly a read error. The CDR3 covers 14 residues. CDR1 and CDR2 (germline): SNHLY, FYNNEI. Together with a sample-barcoded 5' primer, a J-beta primer mix was included in a second PCR lasting roughly 6 to 12 cycles. Each CDR3 protein is one row after TCRdb ran MiXCR on the 5' RACE reads. There are approximately 800,000 distinct CDR3 sequences in the sample; 35% to 40% occur only once, and around 13% lies in the top ten. This specimen belongs to a study of blood T cells in healthy people across ages. Findings and limits, study-wide: Expanded clonotype shifts may have been confounded, as the donors had an unknown CMV status.

The chain has TRBV2 and TRBJ2-1; D not certain. Sequencing input: blood. The sequence was obtained from a man aged 18 to 29 in good health. The CDR3, as DNA: TGTGCCAGCAGTATCAAAGGCTCCTCCAATGAGCAGTTCTTC. It is translated as CASSIKGSSNEQFF.